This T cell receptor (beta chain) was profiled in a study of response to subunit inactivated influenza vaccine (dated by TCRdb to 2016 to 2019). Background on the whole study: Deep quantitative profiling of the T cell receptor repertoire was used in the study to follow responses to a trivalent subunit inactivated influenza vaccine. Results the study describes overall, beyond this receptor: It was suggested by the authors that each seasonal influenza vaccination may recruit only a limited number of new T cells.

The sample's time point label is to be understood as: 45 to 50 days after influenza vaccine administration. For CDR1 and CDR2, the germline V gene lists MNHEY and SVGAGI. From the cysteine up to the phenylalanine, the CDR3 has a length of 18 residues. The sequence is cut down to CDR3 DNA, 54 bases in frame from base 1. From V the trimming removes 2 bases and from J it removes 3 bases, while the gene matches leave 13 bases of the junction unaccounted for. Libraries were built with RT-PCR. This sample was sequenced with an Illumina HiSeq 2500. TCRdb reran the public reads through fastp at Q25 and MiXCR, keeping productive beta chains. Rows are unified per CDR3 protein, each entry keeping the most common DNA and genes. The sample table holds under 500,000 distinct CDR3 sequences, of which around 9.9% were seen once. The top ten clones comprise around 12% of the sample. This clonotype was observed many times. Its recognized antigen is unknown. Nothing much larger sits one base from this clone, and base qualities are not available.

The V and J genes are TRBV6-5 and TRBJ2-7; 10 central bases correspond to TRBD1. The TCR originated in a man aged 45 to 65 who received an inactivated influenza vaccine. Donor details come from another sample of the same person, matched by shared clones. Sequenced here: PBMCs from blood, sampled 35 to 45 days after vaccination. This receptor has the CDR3 CASSYTPIGQGVGYEQYF. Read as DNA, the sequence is TGTGCCAGCAGTTACACCCCGATCGGACAGGGGGTGGGCTACGAGCAGTACTTC.